Included here is one T cell receptor (beta chain) sequence, with context. PCR primers comprised 60 Vbeta and 13 Jbeta primers. Some clones are missing from TCRdb's copy, which holds only in-frame ones; the method was immunoSEQ multiplex PCR. The sample records some 99,000 clones, 81% being singletons. The data stem from a study of cytomegalovirus exposure and HLA in healthy donors. V lost 1 base, J lost 2 bases, and 2 bases stayed unmatched. The CDR3 has 15 amino acids. The germline CDR1 and CDR2 sequences are LNHDA and SQIVND (reference sequence). The clonotype comes from a woman aged 25 to 45 in good health and CMV-seronegative. The chain employs TRBV19 and TRBJ2-1; 7 nucleotides align to TRBD2. The specimen was PBMCs. The CDR3 nucleotides read TGTGCCAGTAGTATAGCGGGAGGTGCCTACAATGAGCAGTTCTTC. Amino acid sequence: CASSIAGGAYNEQFF.